Presented here are 24 T cell receptor beta chains from one specimen sequenced in a study of T cells in Graves' hyperthyroidism and ophthalmopathy. Using RNA transcripts as the source, TCR beta CDR3 regions were amplified. The HTBI primer set served for first-round RT-PCR of the TCR CDR3. TCRdb independently ran MiXCR on the multiplex PCR reads; one entry per CDR3 protein. The data contain around 110,000 distinct CDR3 sequences, approximately 15% of them singletons. The specimen was blood. Receptors were obtained from a woman between 45 and 60 years old with Graves' hyperthyroidism.

This clonotype was seen only a few times. The genes are TRBV28 and TRBJ1-5; TRBD1 might be the D (5 bases). V lost 0 bases and J lost 4, with 7 bases in between. CDR1 and CDR2 from the germline V gene are MDHEN and SYDVKM. This CDR3 has 14 residues. CDR3 residues: CASSLWGGNQPQHF. The CDR3 nucleotides are TGTGCCAGCAGTTTATGGGGGGGGAATCAGCCCCAGCATTTT.

In its sample, this clonotype was seen many times. The V and J genes are TRBV28 and TRBJ2-3; 8 bases are a match to TRBD1. The J segment lost 1 base and the V segment lost 6 bases, leaving 6 bases of the junction unmatched. Germline V CDR1 and CDR2: MDHEN, SYDVKM. CDR3 length: 15 amino acids. The DNA for the CDR3 is TGTGCCAGCAGACCAGGGGGCCTCGGCACAGATACGCAGTATTTT. Protein sequence: CASRPGGLGTDTQYF.

This clonotype came up many times. The V gene is TRBV6-5, the J gene TRBJ2-2; no firm D call. V was cut by 0 bases and J by 6 bases, with 2 bases left in between. Germline CDR1 and CDR2: MNHEY and SVGAGI. This CDR3 comprises 12 residues. CDR3 amino acids: CASSYSAGELFF. The CDR3 DNA is TGTGCCAGCAGTTACTCGGCCGGGGAGCTGTTTTTT.

This clonotype was detected ten times or more. V usage is TRBV18 and J usage is TRBJ2-7; tentative D call: TRBD2 (5 bases). Germline CDR1 is KGHSH and CDR2 is LQKENI. The CDR3 is 14 residues long. V was shortened by 2 bases and J by 2 bases, with 10 bases between the two germline ends. The CDR3 region has the DNA TGTGCCAGCTCACCAAAGGTGGAGGCCTACGAGCAGTACTTC. Its translation: CASSPKVEAYEQYF.

Only a few counts were recorded for this clonotype. The rearrangement uses TRBV5-1 and TRBJ2-6, with 7 bases that match TRBD1. The length of the CDR3 is 16 residues. Per germline, CDR1 SGHRS and CDR2 YFSETQ. J gave up 2 bases and V 1 base, and 3 bases lay outside the gene matches. The CDR3, as DNA: TGCGCCAGCAGCTTGAGTGACAGGGCTGGGGCCAACGTCCTGACTTTC. Protein: CASSLSDRAGANVLTF.

This clonotype was seen at least ten times. This chain uses TRBV6-1 with TRBJ1-5, with 7 positions matching TRBD1. V was clipped by 7 bases and J by 2 bases; unmatched bases: 8. Germline lookup yields CDR1 MNHNS and CDR2 SASEGT. The length of the CDR3 is 15 residues. The CDR3 DNA reads as TGTGCCAGCATCCCGACAGGGTCCGGCAATCAGCCCCAGCATTTT. As protein: CASIPTGSGNQPQHF.

This clonotype has more than one count but fewer than ten. This sequence joins TRBV4-1 and TRBJ1-2; TRBD1 matches 9 bases. The CDR3 sequence is 16 residues long. Germline V gives CDR1 MGHRA, CDR2 YSYEKL. Losses at the gene ends were 5 bases for V and 4 bases for J; bases not matched to a gene: 11. For the CDR3, the DNA is TGCGCCAGCAGCATGGACAGGGGATATAAAACCTATGGCTACACCTTC. It translates to CASSMDRGYKTYGYTF.

This chain connects TRBV19 to TRBJ2-3, with a possible D match to TRBD2 (5 bases). The V end was cut by 5 bases, the J end by 4 bases, with 16 bases between. Per the germline V gene, CDR1 is LNHDA and CDR2 is SQIVND (reference sequence). This CDR3 spans 15 amino acids. The CDR3 here is CASSVGGALADTQYF. CDR3 in DNA: TGTGCCAGTAGTGTAGGAGGCGCCCTCGCAGATACGCAGTATTTT.

At least ten counts were recorded for this clonotype. The chain couples TRBV7-6 to TRBJ2-2, with D hard to call. The germline gives CDR1 SGHVS, CDR2 FNYEAQ. V was cut by 1 base and J by 7 bases, with 7 bases left in between. The CDR3 is made up of 13 amino acids. The CDR3 nucleotides are TGTGCCAGCAGCTTAGACCTTGTCGGGGAGCTGTTTTTT. Translating it yields CASSLDLVGELFF.

This clonotype was seen at least ten times. The chain couples TRBV5-6 to TRBJ2-1, with D perhaps matching TRBD1 (6 bases). With 5 bases removed from V and 1 base from J, the gap between germline ends came to 19 bases. CDR3 length: 17 residues. Germline V gene sequence: CDR1 SGHDT, CDR2 YYEEEE. The CDR3 region has the DNA TGTGCCAGCAGTGGACGGGACACTCGATTTTCCTACAATGAGCAGTTCTTC. It encodes CASSGRDTRFSYNEQFF.

This clonotype was seen a few times. One base away lies a much larger clone, so this may be a sequencing read error. The V gene is TRBV12-3 or TRBV12-4, the J gene TRBJ2-7; the D is unclear. The CDR3 loop spans 13 amino acids. The V gene lost 6 bases and the J gene lost 2 bases, with 11 bases spanning the gap. CDR3 nucleotides: TGTGCCAGCAGAGAGACTGAGGCCTACGAGCAGTACTTC. It codes for CASRETEAYEQYF.

This clonotype was seen ten or more times. The chain couples TRBV29-1 to TRBJ1-2; D remains unclear. Deletions cut 4 bases from V and 6 bases from J, with 18 bases between. The CDR3 is 14 amino acids. Germline CDR1 SQVTM, CDR2 ANQGSEA. CDR3 sequence (DNA): TGCAGCGTTGGAACGGCTACCCTGTCGGATGGCTACACCTTC. Residues: CSVGTATLSDGYTF.

This clonotype was counted ten times or more. The rearrangement uses TRBV15 and TRBJ2-5; 8 nucleotides align to TRBD1. V lost 2 bases to trimming and J lost 1 base; unmatched junction nucleotides: 3. CDR3 length equals 15 residues. Germline V gives CDR1 LNHNV, CDR2 YYDKDF (reference sequence). CDR3 in DNA: TGTGCCACCAGCAGACGGGGACAGGCCCAAGAGACCCAGTACTTC. Amino acid sequence: CATSRRGQAQETQYF.

This clonotype has a count of ten or more. The chain recombines TRBV5-5 with TRBJ2-1; 10 bases fit TRBD2. There are 17 residues in the CDR3. Trimming cost V 2 bases and J 5 bases; bases outside gene matches: 10. Germline values: CDR1 SGHKS, CDR2 YYEKEE (reference sequence). The chain's CDR3 is CASSFVLAGQLNNEQFF. The CDR3 DNA follows: TGTGCCAGCAGCTTTGTACTAGCGGGACAACTCAACAATGAGCAGTTCTTC.

This clonotype was seen ten or more times. The J gene is TRBJ2-3, the V gene TRBV29-1; TRBD2 matches at 7 bases. The CDR3 sequence is 16 residues long. After removal of 7 bases from V and 0 bases from J, the junction contained 13 bases not matched to a gene. Germline loops: CDR1 SQVTM, CDR2 ANQGSEA. CDR3 DNA sequence: TGCAGCGCGACTGGGGCTAGCGGCTCTAGCACAGATACGCAGTATTTT. This translates into CSATGASGSSTDTQYF.

The V and J genes are TRBV12-3 or TRBV12-4 and TRBJ1-3; the D is unclear. V was shortened by 5 bases and J by 0 bases, with 14 bases between the two germline ends. The CDR3 runs to 16 residues. CDR3 region: CASSRYSGISGNTIYF. Here the CDR3 DNA reads TGTGCCAGCAGTCGGTATTCGGGGATCTCTGGAAACACCATATATTTT.

This clonotype was picked up many times. This chain uses TRBV28 with TRBJ1-2, with D hard to call. The CDR3 covers 11 residues. V gave up 1 base and J gave up 7 bases, with 4 bases separating them. CDR1 and CDR2 from the germline V gene are MDHEN and SYDVKM. DNA for the CDR3: TGTGCCAGCAGTTTATTTGCTGGCTACACCTTC. Encoded protein: CASSLFAGYTF.

In this sample, this clonotype turned up many times. The chain is built from TRBV6-1 and TRBJ2-7; D might be TRBD1 (6 bases). This CDR3 is 14 amino acids long. The germline CDR1 and CDR2 sequences are MNHNS and SASEGT. V lost 9 bases to trimming and J lost 6 bases, with 21 bases between them. DNA of the CDR3: TGTGCCAGTCCCCCGCAGGGGACCTTTAGCGAGCAGTACTTC. Its protein is CASPPQGTFSEQYF.

This clonotype was recorded at least ten times. The chain carries TRBV12-3 or TRBV12-4 and TRBJ2-4; the D gene is possibly TRBD2 (5 bases). V was pared by 6 bases and J by 2 bases, with 17 bases between. This CDR3 is 16 amino acids long. CDR3 sequence (DNA): TGTGCCAGCAGCCCCCTCGGGATGAGTTCCAAAAACATTCAGTACTTC. Translated: CASSPLGMSSKNIQYF.

This sequence joins TRBV6-2 or TRBV6-3 and TRBJ2-2; 7 nucleotides agree with TRBD1. V gave up 0 bases and J gave up 4 bases; unmatched junction bases: 2. This CDR3 has 15 residues. In germline, CDR1 is MNHEY, CDR2 SVGEGT. CDR3 residues: CASSYSTGSTGELFF. The CDR3 DNA reads TGTGCCAGCAGTTACTCGACAGGGTCCACCGGGGAGCTGTTTTTT.

The chain combines TRBV18 with TRBJ2-5; 11 bases line up with TRBD1. Per the germline V gene, CDR1 is KGHSH and CDR2 is LQKENI. V was pared by 0 bases and J by 7 bases, with 4 bases of the junction left unmatched. CDR3 size: 15 residues. The CDR3 DNA follows: TGTGCCAGCTCACCACCAGGGACAGGGGGGGGGACCCAGTACTTC. Translation gives CASSPPGTGGGTQYF. Filled out from reference TRBV18 and TRBJ2-5, the complete variable domain reads NAGVMQNPRHLVRRRGQEARLRCSPMKGHSHVYWYRQLPEEGLKFMVYLQKENIIDESGMPKERFSAEFPKEGPSILRIQQVVRGDSAAYFCASSPPGTGGGTQYFGPGTRLLVL.

This clonotype was seen at least ten times. J is TRBJ2-1 and V is TRBV29-1; TRBD2 aligns across 10 bases. The junction had 4 bases not matched to a gene; V was cut back by 6 bases and J by 8 bases. Germline CDR1 reads SQVTM; CDR2 reads ANQGSEA. This CDR3 has 12 residues. The chain's CDR3 is CSVLAGADEQFF. CDR3 sequence (DNA): TGCAGCGTGCTAGCGGGAGCGGATGAGCAGTTCTTC.

The chain carries TRBV2 and TRBJ1-4; TRBD1 matches 9 bases. The CDR3 is made up of 15 amino acids. CDR1 SNHLY and CDR2 FYNNEI come from the germline V gene. The junction had 8 bases not matched to a gene; V was cut back by 5 bases and J by 7 bases. CDR3 nucleotides: TGTGCCAGCAGTCACCCGGGACAGGGAGGTGAAAAACTGTTTTTT. Translating gives CASSHPGQGGEKLFF. The full variable domain, in which reference TRBV2 and TRBJ1-4 provide the parts outside the CDR3, is EPEVTQTPSHQVTQMGQEVILRCVPISNHLYFYWYRQILGQKVEFLVSFYNNEISEKSEIFDDQFSVERPDGSNFTLKIRSTKLEDSAMYFCASSHPGQGGEKLFFGSGTQLSVL.

This clonotype was seen ten or more times. This chain links TRBV27 with TRBJ1-5; the D is unclear. The CDR3 loop spans 13 amino acids. Germline V lookup: CDR1 MNHEY, CDR2 SMNVEV (reference sequence). Between the trimmed V and J ends, which lost 4 bases and 6 bases, there was a span of 10 bases. The CDR3 protein is CASSSAVGQPQHF. CDR3 DNA sequence: TGTGCCAGCAGTTCGGCAGTAGGTCAGCCCCAGCATTTT.